The clone carrying this T cell receptor (beta chain) was found many times. What it binds is not known. The data originate from a study of regulatory T cells in long-lasting Graves disease. With iRepertoire HTBI primers and Arm-PCR of CDR3 regions, TCR beta libraries were built. A single record per CDR3 protein comes from TCRdb applying MiXCR to the multiplex PCR reads. The repertoire has over 650,000 distinct CDR3 sequences, around 30% of them found once; the top ten carry under 50%. Looked up from germline, CDR1 is DFQATT and CDR2 is SNEGSKA (reference sequence). The ends were cut back, 1 base at V and 0 bases at J, with 10 bases in the middle. The CDR3 has 14 amino acids. Regarding the study as a whole: Gene preferences differed: TRBV28, TRBJ1-2, TRBJ2-5 in persistent cases.

As to time point: persistent/refractory GD, antithyroid drugs over 5 years with positive TRAb. PBMC RNA served as the TCR library source. A blood draw put about 9 milliliters of peripheral blood into EDTA tubes. The sequence was obtained from a female donor with Graves disease. The sample was peripheral blood mononuclear cells (PBMCs), taken when the disease was refractory, from a patient treated with antithyroid drugs. The chain recombines TRBV20-1 with TRBJ2-7; tentative D call: TRBD2 (5 bases). Here the CDR3 DNA reads TGCAGTGCTAGAGCAGCGGAAAGCTCCTACGAGCAGTACTTC. Translation: CSARAAESSYEQYF.